This T cell receptor (beta chain) appears in the sequencing data of a study of blood T cell repertoires in COVID-19. Turning to the study itself: The United States, Italy and Spain were the sources of the acute and convalescent COVID-19 samples.

Germline-derived CDR1 and CDR2 are LGHDT and YNNKEL (reference sequence). V shed 4 bases and J 6 bases; nucleotides not matched to a gene: 5. The CDR3 totals 15 residues. In its sample, this clone was seen a few times. The study assigned cohorts using participant-reported clinical history. The table came from immunoSEQ multiplex PCR; TCRdb's copy has only in-frame clones and leaves some out. The sample has approximately 150,000 clones, around 80% seen once. Sequenced: PBMCs or T cells enriched from blood (not recorded which). The V call is TRBV3-1 (or the pseudogene TRBV3-2), the J call TRBJ1-5; 11 nucleotides align to TRBD1. This TCR was recovered from a woman in her seventies in a cohort exposed to, infected with or recovered from COVID-19 (not recorded which). The CDR3 here is CASSLGQGATQPQHF. Here the CDR3 DNA reads TGTGCCAGCAGCCTAGGACAGGGGGCCACTCAGCCCCAGCATTTT.